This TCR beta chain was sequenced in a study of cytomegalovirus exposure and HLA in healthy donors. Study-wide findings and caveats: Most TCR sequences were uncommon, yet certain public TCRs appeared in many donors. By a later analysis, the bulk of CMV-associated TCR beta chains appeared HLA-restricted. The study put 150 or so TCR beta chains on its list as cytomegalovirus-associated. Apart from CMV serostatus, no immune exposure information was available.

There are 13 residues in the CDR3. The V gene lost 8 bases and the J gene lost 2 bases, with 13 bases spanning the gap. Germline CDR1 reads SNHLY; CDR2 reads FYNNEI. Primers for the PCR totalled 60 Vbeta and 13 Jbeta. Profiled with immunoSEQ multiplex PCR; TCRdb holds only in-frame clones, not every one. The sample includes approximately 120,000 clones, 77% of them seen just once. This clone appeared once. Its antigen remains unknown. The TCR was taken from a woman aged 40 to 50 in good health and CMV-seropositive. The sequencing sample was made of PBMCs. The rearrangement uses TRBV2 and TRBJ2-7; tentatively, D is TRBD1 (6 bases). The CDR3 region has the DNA TGTGCCAGCGGACCTACAGGGCCCTACGAGCAGTACTTC. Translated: CASGPTGPYEQYF.